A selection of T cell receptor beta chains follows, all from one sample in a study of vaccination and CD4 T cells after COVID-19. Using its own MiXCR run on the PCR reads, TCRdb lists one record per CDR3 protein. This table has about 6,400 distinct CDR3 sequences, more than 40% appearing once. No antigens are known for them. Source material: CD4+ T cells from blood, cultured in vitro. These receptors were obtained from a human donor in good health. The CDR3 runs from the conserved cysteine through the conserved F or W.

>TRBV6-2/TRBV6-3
CASSPRTGVAETQHF
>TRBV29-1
CSVALGGLGGYTF
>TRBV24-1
CATSDVGNTGELFF
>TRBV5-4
CASSSSTEDTQYF
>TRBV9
CASSAALGTPYGYTF
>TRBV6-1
CASSLGTRLDGYTF
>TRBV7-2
CASSRLAGGSTDTQYF
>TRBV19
CASPDRTGNTIYF
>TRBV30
CAWRARARGTRDSYNSPLHF
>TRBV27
CASSRLGGAGTDTQYF
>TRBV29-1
CSVELTGRGNTEAFF
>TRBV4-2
CASSQDRGQPNYGYTF
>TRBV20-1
CSALHRLGQETQYF
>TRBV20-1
CSARAGASPTYEQYF
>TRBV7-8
CASSTRSGSSYNSPLHF
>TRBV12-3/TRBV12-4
CASSLDRTVLNTEAFF
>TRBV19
CASSLQGARGNTIYF
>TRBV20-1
CSARVGANSNQPQHF
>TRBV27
CASSPYLGQGTYGYTF
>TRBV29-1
CSVDGTGGGDGYTF
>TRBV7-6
CASSLVEANEQYF
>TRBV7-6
CASSPILRRTANTGELFF
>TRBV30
CALQLGTESTDTQYF
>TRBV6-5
CASSYSGISSYNSPLHF
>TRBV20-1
CSATLGDRYSIQYF
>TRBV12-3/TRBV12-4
CASSGGTGGDEQFF
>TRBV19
CASSLDRAYEQYF
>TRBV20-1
CSATVGGETQYF
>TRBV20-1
CSARVLLSWGAEGNSPLHF
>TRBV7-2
CASSSPGASSYEQYF
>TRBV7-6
CASSLRGGYNEQFF
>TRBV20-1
CSASTQDGDNSPLHF
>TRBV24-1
CATSAADTQYF
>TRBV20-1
CSARSNRRVEKLFF
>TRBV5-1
CASSLTGTGKKDTEAFF
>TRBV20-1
CSARGQNYEQYF
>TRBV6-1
CASGRDTQYF
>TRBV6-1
CASRSRLAGVTDTQYF
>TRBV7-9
CASSIRPLGQGTDGYTF
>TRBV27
CASSLSPRGTDTQYF
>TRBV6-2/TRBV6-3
CASRSGTGFTEDTEAFF
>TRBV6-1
CASRSSSGRSTGELFF
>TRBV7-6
CASSLGRGDTQYF
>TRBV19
CASSPRDRTYSPLHF
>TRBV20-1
CSATHRDVAFF
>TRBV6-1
CASSPGTSEYNEQFF
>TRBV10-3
CAISEGHFRTYEQYF
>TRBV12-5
CASGSTPGQDIKETQYF
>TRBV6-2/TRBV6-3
CASTAGLAYTF
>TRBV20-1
CSAHHSTSGSIDEQFF
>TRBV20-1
CSASLSGTGITDTQYF
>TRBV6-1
CASRDRGSGNTIYF